Each of the 21 T cell receptor beta chains below was sequenced from the same sample in a study of OX40 agonist ivuxolimab in advanced cancers. Assay used: immunoSEQ multiplex PCR; TCRdb lists only in-frame clones, some missing. The sample has 70,000 to 90,000 clones; approximately 84% are singletons. Material: CD4+ or CD8+ T cells sorted from blood, obtained in a trial of the OX40 agonist ivuxolimab. Source of these receptors: an adult with an advanced solid tumor such as melanoma, head and neck, liver or kidney cancer.

This clone has just a few counts. V usage is TRBV27 and J usage is TRBJ2-2; 8 nucleotides line up with TRBD2. Per the germline V gene, CDR1 is MNHEY and CDR2 is SMNVEV (reference sequence). This CDR3 has 13 amino acids. V lost 10 bases, J lost 2 bases, and 3 bases stayed unmatched. As DNA, the CDR3 is TGTGCCACCGGGACTAGTAACACCGGGGAGCTGTTTTTT. Protein product: CATGTSNTGELFF.

CDR3 sequence (DNA): TGTGCCAGCAGCCAAAGAGCGGGAGAGGCAGATACGCAGTATTTT. Amino acid sequence: CASSQRAGEADTQYF. The chain joins TRBV4-2 to TRBJ2-3, with TRBD2 identical over 8 bases. With V trimmed by 2 bases and J by 4 bases, 5 bases remained unmatched. Germline lookup yields CDR1 LGHNA and CDR2 YNFKEQ. The CDR3 runs to 15 residues.

The chain joins TRBV4-1 to TRBJ2-3; 10 nucleotides agree with TRBD2. Germline CDR1 reads MGHRA; CDR2 reads YSYEKL. Trimming took 4 bases from V and 2 from J; bases not matched to a gene: 3. The CDR3 loop spans 15 amino acids. DNA of the CDR3: TGCGCCAGCAGCCGCACTAGCGGGGACACAGATACGCAGTATTTT. Protein product: CASSRTSGDTDTQYF.

The chain employs TRBV5-4 and TRBJ2-7; 11 bases map to TRBD2. Germline V gene data show CDR1 as SGHNT and CDR2 as YYREEE (reference sequence). The CDR3 consists of 14 residues. Trimming at V came to 3 bases and at J to 6 bases, leaving 5 bases not matched to a gene. This CDR3 reads CASSYLAGGGEQYF. For the CDR3, the DNA is TGTGCCAGCAGCTACCTAGCGGGAGGAGGCGAGCAGTACTTC.

The chain links TRBV29-1 to TRBJ1-1; 7 nucleotides agree with TRBD1. The V segment lost 0 bases and the J segment 5 bases; nucleotides outside the gene matches: 9. The CDR3 runs 15 residues. Per germline, CDR1 SQVTM and CDR2 ANQGSEA. The CDR3 reads CSVEERGGGKTEAFF. CDR3 DNA: TGCAGCGTTGAAGAAAGAGGGGGCGGAAAGACTGAAGCTTTCTTT.

J is TRBJ1-6 and V is TRBV7-9; D is unclear. The CDR3 is made up of 14 amino acids. From germline, CDR1 is SEHNR and CDR2 FQNEAQ (reference sequence). Trimming pared 5 bases from V and 0 bases from J, leaving 5 bases between. In nucleotides, the CDR3 is TGTGCCAGCAGCAGAAGCTCCTATAATTCACCCCTCCACTTT. This gives the protein CASSRSSYNSPLHF. The whole variable domain, remainder taken from reference TRBV7-9 and TRBJ1-6, is DTGVSQNPRHKITKRGQNVTFRCDPISEHNRLYWYRQTLGQGPEFLTYFQNEAQLEKSRLLSDRFSAERPKGSFSTLEIQRTEQGDSAMYLCASSRSSYNSPLHFGNGTRLTVT.

V and J are TRBV9 and TRBJ1-1, with 7 bases matching TRBD1. The trim removed 3 bases at V and 4 bases at J, leaving 9 bases unmatched. The CDR3 extends over 15 amino acids. The germline CDR1 and CDR2 sequences are SGDLS and YYNGEE. The CDR3 is CASSAMPGGPTEAFF. CDR3 DNA: TGTGCCAGCAGCGCTATGCCAGGGGGGCCCACTGAAGCTTTCTTT.

This chain uses TRBV7-9 with TRBJ1-2, with D hard to call. The V end lost 1 base, the J end lost 7 bases, and 13 bases lay between the germline ends. The CDR3 has 14 amino acids. Germline CDR1 SEHNR, CDR2 FQNEAQ (reference sequence). CDR3 residues: CASSLESGVGGYTF. DNA of the CDR3: TGTGCCAGCAGCTTAGAATCCGGGGTCGGTGGCTACACCTTC.

The gene calls are TRBV19 and TRBJ2-4; 8 bases align to TRBD1. V gave up 5 bases and J gave up 6 bases; unmatched junction bases: 6. The CDR3 spans 14 residues. Germline-derived CDR1 and CDR2 are LNHDA and SQIVND (reference sequence). CDR3 nucleotides: TGTGCCAGTAGTGACCGGGACAGGAGAAACATTCAGTACTTC. Translating gives CASSDRDRRNIQYF.

The chain has TRBV6-5 and TRBJ2-2, with D maybe TRBD2 (6 bases). V dropped 6 bases and J dropped 6 bases, with 11 bases sitting between them. In germline, CDR1 is MNHEY, CDR2 SVGAGI. CDR3 length: 13 residues. CDR3 sequence (DNA): TGTGCCAGCAGCCCCTCGGGGGCCGGGGAGCTGTTTTTT. Residues: CASSPSGAGELFF.

The V call is TRBV6-5, the J call TRBJ2-7; D possibly corresponds to TRBD2 (6 bases). This CDR3 has 16 amino acids. V lost 0 bases and J 0 bases, leaving 12 bases between the germline ends. Germline assignment: CDR1 MNHEY and CDR2 SVGAGI. The CDR3 region is CASSYSIGGSSYEQYF. CDR3 DNA: TGTGCCAGCAGTTACTCGATTGGGGGGAGCTCCTACGAGCAGTACTTC.

CDR3 sequence reads: CASSPSPSGSTDTQYF. The CDR3 region has the DNA TGTGCCAGCAGCCCCTCCCCCTCGGGAAGCACAGATACGCAGTATTTT. The genes are TRBV7-8 and TRBJ2-3; possibly TRBD2 for D (5 bases). The V end was cut by 5 bases, the J end by 0 bases, with 15 bases between. From germline, CDR1 is SGHVS and CDR2 FQNEAQ. This CDR3 is 16 amino acids long.

The chain combines TRBV5-1 with TRBJ2-3; 9 bases match TRBD1. Per the germline V gene, CDR1 is SGHRS and CDR2 is YFSETQ. V dropped 3 bases and J dropped 3; count of bases not matched to a gene: 2. This CDR3 has 14 amino acids. In DNA, the CDR3 is TGCGCCAGCAGCTATGGACAGGGGACAGATACGCAGTATTTT. Translating gives CASSYGQGTDTQYF.

The V and J genes are TRBV6-1 and TRBJ1-4, with TRBD1 identical over 7 bases. The germline V gene encodes CDR1 MNHNS and CDR2 SASEGT. V lost 7 bases to trimming and J lost 6 bases; unmatched junction nucleotides: 8. The CDR3 is made up of 14 amino acids. The CDR3 sequence: CASNRGQDHEKLFF. The CDR3, as DNA: TGTGCCAGCAATCGCGGACAGGACCATGAAAAACTGTTTTTT.

The chain combines TRBV27 with TRBJ2-1; 10 bases line up with TRBD2. With 6 bases clipped from V and 5 bases from J, the junction kept 1 base outside the gene matches. Germline assignment: CDR1 MNHEY and CDR2 SMNVEV (reference sequence). There are 13 residues in the CDR3. CDR3 in amino acids: CASRLAGNNEQFF. CDR3 bases: TGTGCCAGCAGACTAGCGGGAAACAATGAGCAGTTCTTC.

The rearrangement joins TRBV13 to TRBJ2-7, with 10 bases fitting TRBD2. This CDR3 has 16 amino acids. CDR1 and CDR2 from the germline V gene are PRHDT and FYEKMQ (reference sequence). V trimming: 2 bases; J trimming: 5 bases; junction bases outside the gene matches: 9. The CDR3 bases are TGTGCCAGCAGCTTAAGGTCTAGCGGGAGCGGGAACGAGCAGTACTTC. It codes for CASSLRSSGSGNEQYF.

V gene TRBV27 combines with J gene TRBJ1-2; 10 positions match TRBD1. Germline-derived CDR1 and CDR2 are MNHEY and SMNVEV (reference sequence). V lost 5 bases to trimming and J lost 2 bases; unmatched junction nucleotides: 5. The CDR3 runs to 15 residues. CDR3 DNA sequence: TGTGCCAGCAGTACGTGGACAGGGGGAAACTATGGCTACACCTTC. Protein: CASSTWTGGNYGYTF.

The V call is TRBV10-2, the J call TRBJ1-1; D unclear. This CDR3 is 13 amino acids long. The V gene lost 6 bases and the J gene lost 1 base, with 9 bases spanning the gap. Germline V gene sequence: CDR1 WSHSY, CDR2 SAAADI. The CDR3 loop reads CASSFSANTEAFF. The CDR3 DNA reads TGCGCCAGCAGCTTTTCAGCGAACACTGAAGCTTTCTTT.

V and J are TRBV11-2 and TRBJ1-1; D unresolved. The CDR3 is made up of 12 amino acids. Trimming cost V 1 base and J 10 bases, with 10 bases left between them. Germline V gene sequence: CDR1 SGHAT, CDR2 FQNNGV. CDR3 region: CASSLVRAVAFF. Here the CDR3 DNA reads TGTGCCAGCAGCTTAGTTAGGGCCGTAGCTTTCTTT.

This chain links TRBV21-1 with TRBJ2-1; the D call of TRBD1 is as the table states it, not checked on the DNA. TRBV21-1 corresponds to a pseudogene. The CDR3 runs to 20 residues. As DNA, the CDR3 is TGTGCCAGCAGCAAAGTTGCGACAGGGGGCCTGATACAACCCTACAATGAGCAGTTCTTC. This codes for CASSKVATGGLIQPYNEQFF.

This chain links TRBV5-1 with TRBJ1-4, with D possibly TRBD1 on 5 matching bases. CDR1 SGHRS and CDR2 YFSETQ come from the germline V gene. The ends were cut back, 4 bases at V and 5 bases at J, with 12 bases in the middle. The CDR3 runs 14 residues. The CDR3 loop reads CASSPGTGNEKLFF. CDR3 in DNA: TGCGCCAGCAGCCCCGGGACGGGGAATGAAAAACTGTTTTTT.